A selection of T cell receptor beta chains follows, all from one sample in a study of blood T cell repertoires in COVID-19. Method: immunoSEQ multiplex PCR; TCRdb's copy keeps in-frame clones and lacks some. The sample shows 200,000 to 250,000 clones, over 70% of them seen only once. Sequencing used PBMCs or T cells enriched from blood (not recorded which). The receptors come from a young woman who had been exposed to COVID-19. CDR3s include the opening cysteine and the closing phenylalanine or tryptophan. Each record gives: clone size, D gene, J gene, CDR3 length, V gene, CDR3 DNA, CDR3 protein. D genes are given only for firm matches. Size is omitted from some rows. Given values are once, few, many or a class for expanded clones.

abundance: NA
d_gene: TRBD1
j_gene: TRBJ1-2
len: 11
v_gene: TRBV19
CDR3nt: TGTGCCAGCGACAGGGATCGAGTCTACACCTTC
CDR3aa: CASDRDRVYTF

abundance: NA
d_gene: TRBD2
j_gene: TRBJ2-6
len: 15
v_gene: TRBV7-9
CDR3nt: TGTGCCAGCAGCCCTGGGGGGGCTGGGGCCAACGTCCTGACTTTC
CDR3aa: CASSPGGAGANVLTF

abundance: once
d_gene: NA
j_gene: TRBJ2-5
len: 16
v_gene: TRBV24-1
CDR3nt: TGTGCCACCAGTGATTTGGTTGAGGGCCAACAAGAGACCCAGTACTTC
CDR3aa: CATSDLVEGQQETQYF

abundance: NA
d_gene: NA
j_gene: TRBJ1-2
len: 13
v_gene: TRBV5-1
CDR3nt: TGCGCCAGCAGCTTGGAGCCCGTAAAGGGCTACACCTTC
CDR3aa: CASSLEPVKGYTF

abundance: NA
d_gene: NA
j_gene: TRBJ2-7
len: 13
v_gene: TRBV18
CDR3nt: TGTGCCAGCTCACCCGGGTCTACCTACGAGCAGTACTTC
CDR3aa: CASSPGSTYEQYF

abundance: NA
d_gene: TRBD1
j_gene: TRBJ1-3
len: 14
v_gene: TRBV5-6
CDR3nt: TGTGCCAGCAGCACCGGACAGGTGGGAAACACCATATATTTT
CDR3aa: CASSTGQVGNTIYF

abundance: NA
d_gene: NA
j_gene: TRBJ2-4
len: 15
v_gene: TRBV27
CDR3nt: TGTGCCAGCAGTTCCGGAGCGGTAGCCAAAAACATTCAGTACTTC
CDR3aa: CASSSGAVAKNIQYF

abundance: once
d_gene: NA
j_gene: TRBJ1-4
len: 12
v_gene: TRBV27
CDR3nt: TGTGCCAGCAGTCCGCTCGGGGAAAAACTGTTTTTT
CDR3aa: CASSPLGEKLFF

abundance: NA
d_gene: NA
j_gene: TRBJ2-7
len: 16
v_gene: TRBV5-4
CDR3nt: TGTGCCAGCAGCTTGGGGCGCAGGGGCAGCTCCTACGAGCAGTACTTC
CDR3aa: CASSLGRRGSSYEQYF

abundance: NA
d_gene: TRBD2
j_gene: TRBJ2-3
len: 15
v_gene: TRBV15
CDR3nt: TGTGCCACCAGCAGGCAACGGACTAGCCCAGATACGCAGTATTTT
CDR3aa: CATSRQRTSPDTQYF

abundance: NA
d_gene: TRBD1
j_gene: TRBJ1-1
len: 14
v_gene: TRBV7-3
CDR3nt: TGTGCCAGCAGCTTACAGGGGGCGGGTACTGAAGCTTTCTTT
CDR3aa: CASSLQGAGTEAFF